Below are 2 T cell receptor beta chains sequenced from a single sample in a study of T cell changes during pregnancy in multiple sclerosis. TCRdb's copy holds only in-frame clones and misses some; the assay was immunoSEQ multiplex PCR. The sample yields about 53,000 clones, around 89% seen once. The sample here was peripheral blood, taken after pregnancy. These receptors all stem from a female donor in good health, enrolled as a control in a pregnancy study.

V and J are TRBV9 and TRBJ2-5; perhaps TRBD2 as D (7 bases). Trimming removed 0 bases from V and 1 base from J, with 10 bases in between. Germline CDR1 SGDLS, CDR2 YYNGEE. The CDR3 totals 15 residues. Here the CDR3 DNA reads TGTGCCAGCAGCGTAGCCGGGGGGCCCCAAGAGACCCAGTACTTC. It specifies CASSVAGGPQETQYF.

The chain carries TRBV11-1 and TRBJ1-1; weak D call: TRBD1 (5 bases). This CDR3 has 15 residues. Looked up from germline, CDR1 is SGHAT and CDR2 is FQDESV (reference sequence). Trimming removed 4 bases from V and 1 base from J, with 13 bases in between. DNA for the CDR3: TGTGCCAGCAGCTCAAAATGGGGCACGAACACTGAAGCTTTCTTT. This encodes CASSSKWGTNTEAFF. Using reference TRBV11-1 and TRBJ1-1 for the parts outside the CDR3, the full variable domain is EAEVAQSPRYKITEKSQAVAFWCDPISGHATLYWYRQILGQGPELLVQFQDESVVDDSQLPKDRFSAERLKGVDSTLKIQPAELGDSAMYLCASSSKWGTNTEAFFGQGTRLTVV.